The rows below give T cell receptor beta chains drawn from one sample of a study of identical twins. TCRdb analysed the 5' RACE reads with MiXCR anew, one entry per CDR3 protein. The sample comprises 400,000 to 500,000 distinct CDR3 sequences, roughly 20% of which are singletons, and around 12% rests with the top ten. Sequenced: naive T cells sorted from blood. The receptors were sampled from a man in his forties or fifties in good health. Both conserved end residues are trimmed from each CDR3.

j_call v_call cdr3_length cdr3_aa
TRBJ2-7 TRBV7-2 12 ASSLGGRPYEQY
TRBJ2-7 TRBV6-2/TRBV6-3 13 ASSYSMGGLYEQY
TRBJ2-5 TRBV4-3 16 ASSQGRASGIIGETQY
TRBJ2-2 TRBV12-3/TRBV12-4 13 ASSLGAQNTGELF
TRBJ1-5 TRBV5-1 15 ASSPLGRTGDHQPQH
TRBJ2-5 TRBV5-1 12 ASSPDYSVETQY
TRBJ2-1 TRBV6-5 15 ASSYSQGTFSYNEQF
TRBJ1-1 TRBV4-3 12 ASSPRVRDTEAF
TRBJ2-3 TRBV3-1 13 ASSQRDREADTQY
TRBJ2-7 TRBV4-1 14 ASSQESQTGLYEQY
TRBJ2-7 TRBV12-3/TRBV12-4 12 ASSFGGSTYEQY
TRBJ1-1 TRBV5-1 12 ASSTRDPNTEAF
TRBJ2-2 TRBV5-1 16 ASSFLQTTSGGAGELF
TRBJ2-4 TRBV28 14 ASSMRDRGLTNIQY
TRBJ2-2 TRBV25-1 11 ASQPGVTGELF
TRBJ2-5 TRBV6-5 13 ASSYVDRTGETQY
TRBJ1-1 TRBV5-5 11 ASSLVQDTEAF
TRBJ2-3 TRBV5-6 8 AGSPATQY
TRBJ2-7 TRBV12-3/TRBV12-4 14 ASSSDLRGLTYEQY
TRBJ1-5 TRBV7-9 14 ASSPRGTGGNQPQH
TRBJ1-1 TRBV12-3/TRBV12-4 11 ASSSSSFTEAF
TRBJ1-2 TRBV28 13 ASRRPGQGTYGYT
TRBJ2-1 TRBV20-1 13 SAPGQRSSYNEQF
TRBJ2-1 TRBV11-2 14 ASSSRTGGNYNEQF
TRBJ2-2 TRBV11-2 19 ASSLEYQLDLAGVGAGELF
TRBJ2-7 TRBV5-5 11 ASSLRQDYEQY
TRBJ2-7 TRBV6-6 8 ATLAGEQY
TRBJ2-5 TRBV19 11 ASSGEGWGTQY
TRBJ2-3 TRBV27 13 ASSPGAASTDTQY
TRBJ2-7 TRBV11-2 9 ASSFNHEQY
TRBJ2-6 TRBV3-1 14 ASSQVPFSGANVLT
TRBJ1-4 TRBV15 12 ATSNRHGSEKLF
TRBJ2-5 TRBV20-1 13 SARAGTGDLETQY
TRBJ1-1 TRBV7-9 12 ASSFGGAEPEAF
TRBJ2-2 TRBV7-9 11 ASSLLNTGELF
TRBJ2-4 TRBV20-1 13 SARHGGLAGNIQY
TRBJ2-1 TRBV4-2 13 ASSQGTSSYNEQF
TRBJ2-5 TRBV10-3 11 AISPGGQETQY
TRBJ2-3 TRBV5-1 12 ASSSTTSTDTQY
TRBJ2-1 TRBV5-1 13 ASSFRPFGGDEQF
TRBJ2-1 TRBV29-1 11 SVARGRGNEQF
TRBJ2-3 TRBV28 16 ASSLWGGAVQRTDTQY
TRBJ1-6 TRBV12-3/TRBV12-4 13 ASSPVGRGNSPLH
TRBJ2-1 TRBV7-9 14 ASSPRIGTIGDEQF